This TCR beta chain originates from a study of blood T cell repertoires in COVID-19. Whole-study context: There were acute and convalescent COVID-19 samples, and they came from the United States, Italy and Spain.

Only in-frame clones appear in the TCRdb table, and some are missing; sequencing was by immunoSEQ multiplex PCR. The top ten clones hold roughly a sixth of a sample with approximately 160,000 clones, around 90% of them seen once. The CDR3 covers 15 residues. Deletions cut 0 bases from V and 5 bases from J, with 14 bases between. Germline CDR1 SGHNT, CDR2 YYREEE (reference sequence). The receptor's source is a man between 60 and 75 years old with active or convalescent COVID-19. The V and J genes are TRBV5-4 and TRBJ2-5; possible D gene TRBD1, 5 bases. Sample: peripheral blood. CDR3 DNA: TGTGCCAGCAGCTTGGCTGGCAGGGTCCCGGAGACCCAGTACTTC. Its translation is CASSLAGRVPETQYF.